The following is a T cell receptor beta chain sequence with its context. The antigen is undetermined. This sample was taken from a study of cytomegalovirus exposure and HLA in healthy donors. General study findings and limits: A classifier reportedly called cytomegalovirus status with high sensitivity and specificity.

TCRdb's copy holds only in-frame clones and misses some; the assay was immunoSEQ multiplex PCR. The sample lists approximately 160,000 clones; roughly 84% were seen once. This receptor was obtained from a man aged 30 to 45 in good health and CMV-seropositive. Sequenced input: PBMCs.

Here the CDR3 reads CASRSAGAASETQYF. DNA of the CDR3: TGTGCCAGCAGAAGCGCAGGGGCTGCAAGCGAGACCCAGTACTTC. This rearrangement joins TRBV6-1 to TRBJ2-5, with D perhaps TRBD1 (6 bases). The CDR3 consists of 15 residues. V lost 6 bases and J lost 5, with 19 bases in between. Germline assignment: CDR1 MNHNS and CDR2 SASEGT.